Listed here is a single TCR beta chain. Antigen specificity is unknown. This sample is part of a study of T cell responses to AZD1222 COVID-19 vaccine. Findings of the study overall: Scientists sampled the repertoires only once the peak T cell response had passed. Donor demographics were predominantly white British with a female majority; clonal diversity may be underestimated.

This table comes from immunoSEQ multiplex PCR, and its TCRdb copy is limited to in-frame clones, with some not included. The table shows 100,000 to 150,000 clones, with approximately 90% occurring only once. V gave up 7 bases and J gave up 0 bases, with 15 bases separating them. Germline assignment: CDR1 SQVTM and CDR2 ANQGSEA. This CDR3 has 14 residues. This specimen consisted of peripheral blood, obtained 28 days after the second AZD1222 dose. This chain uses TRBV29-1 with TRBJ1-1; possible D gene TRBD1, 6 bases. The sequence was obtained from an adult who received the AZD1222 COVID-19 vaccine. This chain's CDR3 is CSATGKPMNTEAFF. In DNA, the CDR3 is TGCAGCGCAACAGGGAAACCCATGAACACTGAAGCTTTCTTT.